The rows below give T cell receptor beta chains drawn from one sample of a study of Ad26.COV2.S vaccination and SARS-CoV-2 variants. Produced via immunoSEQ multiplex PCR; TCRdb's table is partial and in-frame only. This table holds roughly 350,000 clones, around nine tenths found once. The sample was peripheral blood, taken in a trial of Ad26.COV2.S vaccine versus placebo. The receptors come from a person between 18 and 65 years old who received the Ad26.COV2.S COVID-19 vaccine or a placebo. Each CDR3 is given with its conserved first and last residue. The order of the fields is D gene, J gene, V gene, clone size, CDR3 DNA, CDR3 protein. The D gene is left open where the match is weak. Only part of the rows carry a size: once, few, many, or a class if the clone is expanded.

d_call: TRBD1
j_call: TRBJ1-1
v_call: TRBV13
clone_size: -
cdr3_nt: TGTGCCAGCAGCCACAGGGGACAGACGAACACTGAAGCTTTCTTT
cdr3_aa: CASSHRGQTNTEAFF

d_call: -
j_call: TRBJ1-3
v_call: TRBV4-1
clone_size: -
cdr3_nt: TGCGCCAGCAGCCAAGACTGGGGTTTCTCTGGAAACACCATATATTTT
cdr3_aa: CASSQDWGFSGNTIYF

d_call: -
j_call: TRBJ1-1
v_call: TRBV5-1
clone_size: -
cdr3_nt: TGCGCCAGCAGCTTGGGGCAAGAGAACACTGAAGCTTTCTTT
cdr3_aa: CASSLGQENTEAFF

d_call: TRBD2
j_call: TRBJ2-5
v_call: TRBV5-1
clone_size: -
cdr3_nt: TGCGCCAGCAGCTTTGGGCTAGCGGGGCAAGAGACCCAGTACTTC
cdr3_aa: CASSFGLAGQETQYF

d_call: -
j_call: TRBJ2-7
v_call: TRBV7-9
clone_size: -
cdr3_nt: TGTGCCAGCAGCCGGTCAGGGGGGGACACGTTCTACGAGCAGTACTTC
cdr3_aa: CASSRSGGDTFYEQYF

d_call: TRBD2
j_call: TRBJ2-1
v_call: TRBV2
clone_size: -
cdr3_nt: TGTGCCAGCGTTGGGGGAGGGGACTCCTACAATGAGCAGTTCTTC
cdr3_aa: CASVGGGDSYNEQFF

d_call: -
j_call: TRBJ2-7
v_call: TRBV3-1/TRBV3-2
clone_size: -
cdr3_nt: TGTGCCAGCAGCCTCGAAAGAGGGGAGCAGTACTTC
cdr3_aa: CASSLERGEQYF

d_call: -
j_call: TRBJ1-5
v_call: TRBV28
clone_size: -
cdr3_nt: TGTGCCAGCAGTTCGCCTAGGGGGAGCAATCAGCCCCAGCATTTT
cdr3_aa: CASSSPRGSNQPQHF

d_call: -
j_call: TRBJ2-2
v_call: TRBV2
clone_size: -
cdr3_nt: TGTGCCAGCAGTGGAGGGGAGCTGTTTTTT
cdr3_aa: CASSGGELFF

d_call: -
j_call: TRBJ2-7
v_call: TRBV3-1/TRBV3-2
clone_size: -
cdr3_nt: TGTGCCAGCAGCCAAGAGGGCAGCTACGAGCAGTACTTC
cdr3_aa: CASSQEGSYEQYF

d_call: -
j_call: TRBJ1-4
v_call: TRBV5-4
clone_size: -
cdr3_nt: TGTGCCAGCAGCTTCAAGTCAGGGGACGCAACTAATGAAAAACTGTTTTTT
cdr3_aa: CASSFKSGDATNEKLFF

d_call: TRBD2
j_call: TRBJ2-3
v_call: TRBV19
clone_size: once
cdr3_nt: TGTGCCAGTAGTATTAGCGGGAGGTCAGATACGCAGTATTTT
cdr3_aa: CASSISGRSDTQYF

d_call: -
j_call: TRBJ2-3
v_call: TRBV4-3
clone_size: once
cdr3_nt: TGCGCCAGCAGCCAAGCCCGGACAAGCACAGATACGCAGTATTTT
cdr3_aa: CASSQARTSTDTQYF

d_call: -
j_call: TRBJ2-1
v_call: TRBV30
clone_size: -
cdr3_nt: TGTGCCTGGAGTACGGGATTTGAGCAGTTCTTC
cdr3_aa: CAWSTGFEQFF

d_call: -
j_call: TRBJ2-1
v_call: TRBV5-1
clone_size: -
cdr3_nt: TGCGCCAGCAGCTTGAGTTTACACAATGAGCAGTTCTTC
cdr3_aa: CASSLSLHNEQFF

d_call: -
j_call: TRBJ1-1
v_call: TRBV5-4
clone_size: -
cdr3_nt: TGTGCCAGCAGCTTCGACAGTTACACTGAAGCTTTCTTT
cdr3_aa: CASSFDSYTEAFF

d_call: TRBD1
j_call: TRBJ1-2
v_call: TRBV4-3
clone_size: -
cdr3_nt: TGCGCCAGCAGCCCAAGTAAGTGGGACAGGACCCCGGACAACTATGGCTACACCTTC
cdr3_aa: CASSPSKWDRTPDNYGYTF

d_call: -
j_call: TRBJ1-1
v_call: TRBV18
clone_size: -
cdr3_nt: TGTGCCAGCTCACCGGACGTGAATGAAGCTTTCTTT
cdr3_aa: CASSPDVNEAFF

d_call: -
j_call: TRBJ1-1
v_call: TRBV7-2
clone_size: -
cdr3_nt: TGTGCCAGCAGCCCTACAAGGAACACTGAAGCTTTCTTT
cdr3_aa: CASSPTRNTEAFF

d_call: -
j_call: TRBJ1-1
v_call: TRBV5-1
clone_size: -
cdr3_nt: TGCGCCAGCAGCGACGGGGGAATGAACACTGAAGCTTTCTTT
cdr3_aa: CASSDGGMNTEAFF

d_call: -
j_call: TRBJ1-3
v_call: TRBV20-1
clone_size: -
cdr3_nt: TGCAGTGCTCCGACTGGGAACACCATATATTTT
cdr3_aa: CSAPTGNTIYF

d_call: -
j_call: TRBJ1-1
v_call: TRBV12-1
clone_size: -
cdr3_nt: TGTGCCAGCAGCGCGAGCAGGGCGGTAGGAACTGAAGCTTTCTTT
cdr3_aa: CASSASRAVGTEAFF

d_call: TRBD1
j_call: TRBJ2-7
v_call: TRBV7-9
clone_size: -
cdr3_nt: TGTGCCAGCAGCCCTGGACAGGGTCCCTACGAGCAGTACTTC
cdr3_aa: CASSPGQGPYEQYF

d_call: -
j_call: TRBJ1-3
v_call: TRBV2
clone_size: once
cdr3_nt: TGTGCCAGCAGTGTAGGGCAGGCAAACACCATATATTTT
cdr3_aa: CASSVGQANTIYF

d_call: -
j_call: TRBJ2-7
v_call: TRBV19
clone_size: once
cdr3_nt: TGTGCCAGTAGTATCCGCCCGGACGAGCAGTACTTC
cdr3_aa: CASSIRPDEQYF

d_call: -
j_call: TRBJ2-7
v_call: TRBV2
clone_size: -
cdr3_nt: TGTGCCAGCAGTGAAGGGCAGGGGAGCGTGTACGAGCAGTACTTC
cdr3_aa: CASSEGQGSVYEQYF

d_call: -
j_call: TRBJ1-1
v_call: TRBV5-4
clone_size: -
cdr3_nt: TGTGCCAGCAGCAGAGAAACCACGGACTTAGAAGCTTTCTTT
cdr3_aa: CASSRETTDLEAFF

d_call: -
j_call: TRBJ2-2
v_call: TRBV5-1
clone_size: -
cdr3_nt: TGCGCCAGCAGCGCGTGGACGGCTCCTGGGGAGCTGTTTTTT
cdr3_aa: CASSAWTAPGELFF

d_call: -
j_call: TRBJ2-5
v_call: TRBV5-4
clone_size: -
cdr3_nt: TGTGCCAGCAGCTCCGTGGCGACAGTCACTAAAGAGACCCAGTACTTC
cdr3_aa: CASSSVATVTKETQYF

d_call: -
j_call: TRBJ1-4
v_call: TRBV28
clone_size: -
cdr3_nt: TGTGCCAGCAGTTTGATTAATGAAAAACTGTTTTTT
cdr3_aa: CASSLINEKLFF

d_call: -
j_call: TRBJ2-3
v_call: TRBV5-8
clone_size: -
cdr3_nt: TGTGCCAGCACCGGAGGGTGGGGGGGCGACACAGATACGCAGTATTTT
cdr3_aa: CASTGGWGGDTDTQYF

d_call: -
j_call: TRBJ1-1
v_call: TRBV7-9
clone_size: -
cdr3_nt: TGTGCCAGCAGCTTTGGGAGGGGCGCTGAAGCTTTCTTT
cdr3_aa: CASSFGRGAEAFF

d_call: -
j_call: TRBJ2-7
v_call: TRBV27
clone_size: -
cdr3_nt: TGTGCCACCCGGAGGCAGGGGTGGTACGAGCAGTACTTC
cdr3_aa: CATRRQGWYEQYF

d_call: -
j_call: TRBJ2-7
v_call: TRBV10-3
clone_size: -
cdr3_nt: TGTGCCGCCGCCACAGGGAGCGAGCAGTACTTC
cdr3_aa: CAAATGSEQYF

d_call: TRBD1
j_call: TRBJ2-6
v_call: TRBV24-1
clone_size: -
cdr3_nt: TGTGCCACCAGTGATCAGACAGGGACCGGGGCCAACGTCCTGACTTTC
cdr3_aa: CATSDQTGTGANVLTF

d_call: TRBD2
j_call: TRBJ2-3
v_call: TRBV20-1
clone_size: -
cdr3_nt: TGCAGTGCTAGTGATATAGCGGGGGGCATATTTACGCAGTATTTT
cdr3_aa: CSASDIAGGIFTQYF

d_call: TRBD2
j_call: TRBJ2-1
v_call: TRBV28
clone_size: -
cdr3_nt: TGTGCCAGCAGTACCTCTAGCGGTATTGAGCAGTTCTTC
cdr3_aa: CASSTSSGIEQFF

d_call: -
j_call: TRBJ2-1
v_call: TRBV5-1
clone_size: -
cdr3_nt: TGCGCCAGCAGCGAAGGGGTAGTTGAGCAGTTCTTC
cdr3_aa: CASSEGVVEQFF

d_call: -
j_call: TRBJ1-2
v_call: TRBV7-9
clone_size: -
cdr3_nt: TGTGCCAGCAGCTTAATAGGGGATCTTAACTATGGCTACACCTTC
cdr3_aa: CASSLIGDLNYGYTF

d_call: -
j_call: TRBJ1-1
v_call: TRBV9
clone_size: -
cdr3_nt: TGTGCCAGCAGCGTGTCGGGTTTAGACACTGAAGCTTTCTTT
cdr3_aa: CASSVSGLDTEAFF

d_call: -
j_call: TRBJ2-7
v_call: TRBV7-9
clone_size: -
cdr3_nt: TGTGCCAGCAGCCCGATAGCGAACGAGCAGTACTTC
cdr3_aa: CASSPIANEQYF

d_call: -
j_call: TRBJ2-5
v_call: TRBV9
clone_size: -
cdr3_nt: TGTGCCAGCAGCGTAGCTTGGCAGATCGAGACCCAGTACTTC
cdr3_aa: CASSVAWQIETQYF

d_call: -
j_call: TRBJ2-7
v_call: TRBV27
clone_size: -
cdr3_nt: TGTGCCAGCGGGGACCAGAGGGACGAGCAGTACTTC
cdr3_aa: CASGDQRDEQYF

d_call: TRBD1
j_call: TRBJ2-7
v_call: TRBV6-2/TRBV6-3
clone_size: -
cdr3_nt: TGTGCCAGCAGTTACTCGCCCAGGACAGGGGTCGGTTACGAGCAGTACTTC
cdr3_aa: CASSYSPRTGVGYEQYF

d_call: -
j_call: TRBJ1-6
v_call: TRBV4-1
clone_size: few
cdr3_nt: TGCGCCAGCAGCTACGACCGGACAGCCACAGATTCACCCCTCCACTTT
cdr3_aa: CASSYDRTATDSPLHF

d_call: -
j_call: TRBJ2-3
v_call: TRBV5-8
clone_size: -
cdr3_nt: TGTGCCAGCAGCTTGAGGCTGGGCACAGATACGCAGTATTTT
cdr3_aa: CASSLRLGTDTQYF

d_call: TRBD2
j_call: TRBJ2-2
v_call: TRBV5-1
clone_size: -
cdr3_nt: TGCGCCAGCAGCTTGACTAGCGGGACGAACACCGGGGAGCTGTTTTTT
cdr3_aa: CASSLTSGTNTGELFF

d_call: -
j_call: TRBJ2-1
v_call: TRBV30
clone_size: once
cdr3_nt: TGTGCCTGGAGCGCGGTTACCGCGGGTGAGCAGTTCTTC
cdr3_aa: CAWSAVTAGEQFF

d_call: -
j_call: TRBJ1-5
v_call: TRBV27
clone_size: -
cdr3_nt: TGTGCCAGCAGTTTACTGGGGGGGGCAGGGTCAGGACAGCCCCAGCATTTT
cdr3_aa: CASSLLGGAGSGQPQHF

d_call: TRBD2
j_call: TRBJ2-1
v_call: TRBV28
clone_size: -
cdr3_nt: TGTGCCAGCAGTTCCTCATGGGGGACTAGTAGGGACAATGAGCAGTTCTTC
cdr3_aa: CASSSSWGTSRDNEQFF

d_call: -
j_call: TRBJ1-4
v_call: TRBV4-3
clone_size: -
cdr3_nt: TGCGCCAGCAGCCAAGATTTGGTCGGGGCCGTAGGTGAAAAACTGTTTTTT
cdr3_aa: CASSQDLVGAVGEKLFF